The entry below gives a single T cell receptor (beta chain) sequence along with its context. Its antigen is not yet known. No much larger clonotype is one base removed from it; base qualities were not supplied. The V end gives up 5 bases and the J end 9 bases, leaving 11 bases in the junction not matched to a gene. Reading the germline V gene gives CDR1 SGHTA and CDR2 FQGTGA. Its CDR3 holds 15 amino acids, cysteine through phenylalanine. Just the 45-base CDR3 DNA is kept, in frame starting at base 1. RNA was extracted using the RNeasy kit, and about 0.5 to 1 ug of the RNA was reverse transcribed with random hexamers. The immunoSEQ multiplex PCR assay, which covers 54 Vbeta and 13 Jbeta segments, was used to amplify TCR beta CDR3 regions. Bias from PCR amplification was corrected by using a synthetic template baseline for primer optimization and for computational correction. On the study's bioinformatics: Only productive sequences were kept, with reads annotated to V, D and J genes according to IMGT and analyzed in immunoSEQ Analyzer. Clonality was computed as one minus Shannon entropy normalized by log2 of the number of productive unique sequences. Public and private clones were assessed among the 100 most prevalent clones of each patient and control. Clones were defined as Susac-specific when absent from the healthy and MS cohorts, from over a thousand published viral clones and from other ImmuneACCESS disease sequences. TCRdb applied fastp at Q25 and MiXCR to the public reads, then kept only in-frame beta chains. Rows are combined by CDR3 protein, so each entry shows the most common genes and DNA. In this record, the V and J calls reflect TCRdb's handling and not the investigators' own analysis. This sample holds about 200,000 distinct CDR3 sequences; 85% to 95% were observed only once. The ten largest clones add up to approximately 0.094% of the sample.

Peripheral blood CD8+ and CD4+ T cells from healthy donors, Susac syndrome patients and multiple sclerosis patients were profiled by high-throughput TCR beta sequencing. Healthy donors were included as age- and sex-matched controls. Bulk CD8+ and CD4+ T cells were purified by magnetic negative isolation, whereas CD8+ TEMRA cells were enriched by FACS. Blood was drawn into EDTA tubes, processed within 24 hours, and PBMCs were isolated by density gradient centrifugation. PBMCs destined for TCR sequencing were cryopreserved in liquid nitrogen and later thawed in a 37 °C water bath. Purity of sorted or isolated CD4+, CD8+ and CD8+ TEMRA cells was at least 90%. The entry originates in a study of CD8 T cells in Susac syndrome (dated by TCRdb to about 2019). A note on the overall study: Repertoire sequencing was used to test whether CD8+ T cell activation and differentiation in Susac syndrome was antigen driven. Findings and caveats that apply to the study as a whole: The study acknowledged that relatively few individuals were included in the TCR sequencing and HLA analysis.

The chain employs TRBV7-3 and TRBJ2-1; the junction holds 9 bases that match TRBD1. Sequencing input: CD4+ T cells from PBMCs. This TCR was sampled from a human donor in good health. The encoded CDR3 is CASSLLRQGDPEQFF. Read as DNA, the sequence is TGTGCCAGCAGCCTTCTGAGACAGGGGGACCCTGAGCAGTTCTTC.